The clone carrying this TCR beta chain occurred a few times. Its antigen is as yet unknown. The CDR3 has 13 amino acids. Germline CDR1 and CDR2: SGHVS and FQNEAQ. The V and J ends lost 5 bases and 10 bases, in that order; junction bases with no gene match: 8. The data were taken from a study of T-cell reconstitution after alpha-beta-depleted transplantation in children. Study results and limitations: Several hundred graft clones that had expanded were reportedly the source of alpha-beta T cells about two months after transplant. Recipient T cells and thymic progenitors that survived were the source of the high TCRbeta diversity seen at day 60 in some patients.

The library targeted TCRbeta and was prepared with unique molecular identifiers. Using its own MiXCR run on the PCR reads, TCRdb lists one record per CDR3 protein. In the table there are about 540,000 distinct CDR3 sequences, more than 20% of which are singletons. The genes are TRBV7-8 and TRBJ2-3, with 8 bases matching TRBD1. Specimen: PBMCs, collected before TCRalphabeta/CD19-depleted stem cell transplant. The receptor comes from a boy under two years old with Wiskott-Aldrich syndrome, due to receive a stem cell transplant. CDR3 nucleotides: TGTGCCAGCAGCCCCTCCTCACAGGGGGCGCAGTATTTT. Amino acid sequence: CASSPSSQGAQYF. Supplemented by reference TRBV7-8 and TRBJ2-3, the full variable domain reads GAGVSQSPRYKVAKRGQDVALRCDPISGHVSLFWYQQALGQGPEFLTYFQNEAQLDKSGLPSDRFFAERPEGSVSTLKIQRTQQEDSAVYLCASSPSSQGAQYFGPGTRLTVL.